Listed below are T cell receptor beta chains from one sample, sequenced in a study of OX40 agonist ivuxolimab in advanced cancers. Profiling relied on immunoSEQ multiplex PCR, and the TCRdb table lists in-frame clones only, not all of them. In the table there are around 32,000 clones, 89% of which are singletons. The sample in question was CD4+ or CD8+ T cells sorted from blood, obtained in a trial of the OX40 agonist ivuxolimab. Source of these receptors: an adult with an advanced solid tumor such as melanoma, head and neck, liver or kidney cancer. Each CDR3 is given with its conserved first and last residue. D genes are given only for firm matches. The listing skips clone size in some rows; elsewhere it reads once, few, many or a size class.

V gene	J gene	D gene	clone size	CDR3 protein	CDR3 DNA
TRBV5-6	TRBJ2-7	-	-	CASSSGKDEQYF	TGTGCCAGCAGCTCGGGAAAAGACGAGCAGTACTTC
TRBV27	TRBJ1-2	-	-	CASNPQAAPTLNYGYTF	TGTGCCAGCAACCCCCAGGCAGCCCCGACCCTTAACTATGGCTACACCTTC
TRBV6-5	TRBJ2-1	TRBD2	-	CASSPGTNSYNEQFF	TGTGCCAGCAGCCCCGGGACTAACTCCTACAATGAGCAGTTCTTC
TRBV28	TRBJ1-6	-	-	CASSGPGSNSPLHF	TGTGCCAGCTCCGGACCGGGGTCTAATTCACCCCTCCACTTT
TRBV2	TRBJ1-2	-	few	CASSEAGDLNYGYTF	TGTGCCAGCAGTGAGGCGGGGGATCTTAACTATGGCTACACCTTC
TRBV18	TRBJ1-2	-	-	CASRAGPNYGYTF	TGTGCCAGCAGAGCGGGGCCCAACTATGGCTACACCTTC
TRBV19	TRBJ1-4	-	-	CASSIGGEKLFF	TGTGCCAGTAGTATAGGAGGTGAAAAACTGTTTTTT
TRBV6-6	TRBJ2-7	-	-	CASSYGDKYEQYF	TGTGCCAGCAGTTACGGGGACAAATACGAGCAGTACTTC
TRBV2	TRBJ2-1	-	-	CASSGGWGFYNEQFF	TGTGCCAGCAGTGGGGGGTGGGGCTTTTACAATGAGCAGTTCTTC
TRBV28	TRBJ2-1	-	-	CASSLNLNSYNEQFF	TGTGCCAGCAGTTTAAACCTAAACTCCTACAATGAGCAGTTCTTC
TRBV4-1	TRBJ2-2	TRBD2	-	CASSFTAGGTGELFF	TGCGCCAGCTCGTTTACAGCGGGGGGCACCGGGGAGCTGTTTTTT
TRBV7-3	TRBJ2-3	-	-	CASSPTGSTDTQYF	TGTGCCAGCAGCCCCACCGGGAGCACAGATACGCAGTATTTT
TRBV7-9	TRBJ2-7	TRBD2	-	CASSISGSRREQYF	TGTGCCAGCAGCATTAGCGGGAGTCGTAGAGAGCAGTACTTC
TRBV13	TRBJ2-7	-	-	CASSLGRRLSSYEQYF	TGTGCCAGCAGCTTAGGCCGACGGCTGAGCTCCTACGAGCAGTACTTC
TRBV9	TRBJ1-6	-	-	CASSARFNSPLHF	TGTGCCAGCAGCGCCCGGTTTAATTCACCCCTCCACTTT
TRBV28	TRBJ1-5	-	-	CASSYREINQPQHF	TGTGCCAGCAGTTACCGGGAGATAAATCAGCCCCAGCATTTT
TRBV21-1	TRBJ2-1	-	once	CASGRNRGHEQFF	TGTGCCAGCGGGCGAAACAGGGGGCATGAGCAGTTCTTC
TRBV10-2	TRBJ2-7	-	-	CASSLKTLIYEQYF	TGCGCCAGCTCCCTCAAGACCCTCATCTACGAGCAGTACTTC
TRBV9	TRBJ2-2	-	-	CASSLGSLNTGELFF	TGTGCCAGCAGCCTCGGGAGCCTGAACACCGGGGAGCTGTTTTTT
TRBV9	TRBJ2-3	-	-	CASSVAGGNRADTQYF	TGTGCCAGCAGCGTAGCCGGCGGGAATAGGGCAGATACGCAGTATTTT
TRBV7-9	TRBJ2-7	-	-	CASSRAPDYEQYF	TGTGCCAGCAGCCGCGCCCCAGACTACGAGCAGTACTTC
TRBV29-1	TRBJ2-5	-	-	CSVGYQETQYF	TGCAGCGTTGGCTATCAAGAGACCCAGTACTTC
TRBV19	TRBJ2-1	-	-	CASSIFSAATNEQFF	TGTGCCAGTAGTATATTCAGCGCCGCTACCAATGAGCAGTTCTTC
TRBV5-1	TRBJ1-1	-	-	CASSLVSGNTEAFF	TGCGCCAGCAGCTTGGTATCAGGGAACACTGAAGCTTTCTTT
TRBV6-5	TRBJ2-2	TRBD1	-	CASSYGDRGFGELFF	TGTGCCAGCAGTTACGGTGACAGGGGATTCGGGGAGCTGTTTTTT
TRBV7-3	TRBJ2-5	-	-	CASSLRRETQYF	TGTGCCAGCAGCTTAAGGAGAGAGACCCAGTACTTC
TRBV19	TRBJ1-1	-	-	CASGYPPVRANTEAFF	TGTGCCAGTGGATATCCCCCTGTGCGGGCGAACACTGAAGCTTTCTTT
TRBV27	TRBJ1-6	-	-	CASSYGGPLNSPLHF	TGTGCCAGCAGTTACGGGGGGCCCCTAAATTCACCCCTCCACTTT
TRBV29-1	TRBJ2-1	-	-	CSLGIGNEQFF	TGCAGCCTAGGGATAGGGAATGAGCAGTTCTTC